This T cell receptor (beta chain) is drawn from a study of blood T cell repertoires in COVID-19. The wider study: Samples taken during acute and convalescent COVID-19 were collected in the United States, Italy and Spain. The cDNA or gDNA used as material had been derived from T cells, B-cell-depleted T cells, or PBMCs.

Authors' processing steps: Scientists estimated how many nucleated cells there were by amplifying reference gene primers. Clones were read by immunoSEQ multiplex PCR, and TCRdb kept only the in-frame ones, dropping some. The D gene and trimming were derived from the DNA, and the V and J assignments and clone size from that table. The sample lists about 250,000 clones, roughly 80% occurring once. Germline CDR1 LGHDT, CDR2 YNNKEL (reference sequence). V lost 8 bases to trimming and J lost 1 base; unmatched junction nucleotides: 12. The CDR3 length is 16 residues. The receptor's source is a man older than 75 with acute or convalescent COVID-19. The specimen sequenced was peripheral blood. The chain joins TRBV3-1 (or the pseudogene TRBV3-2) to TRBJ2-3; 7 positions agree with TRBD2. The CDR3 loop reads CASYGRGERGTDTQYF. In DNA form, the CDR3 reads TGTGCCAGCTACGGCCGGGGGGAGCGGGGCACAGATACGCAGTATTTT.